Each of the 23 T cell receptor beta chains below was sequenced from the same sample in a study of blood T cell repertoires in COVID-19. Libraries were prepared by immunoSEQ multiplex PCR; TCRdb keeps only in-frame clonotypes and omits some of them. The table has over 200,000 clones, approximately 84% seen once. Sample: PBMCs or T cells enriched from blood (not recorded which). The receptors derive from a man aged 55 to 70 who had recovered from COVID-19.

The chain uses TRBV5-6 and TRBJ2-1, with TRBD2 identical over 7 bases. V shed 1 base, J shed 9 bases, and the junction held 10 bases outside the gene matches. The CDR3 spans 15 residues. The germline V gene encodes CDR1 SGHDT and CDR2 YYEEEE. CDR3 in amino acids: CASSLTGHPGGEQFF. CDR3 bases: TGTGCCAGCAGCTTGACTGGTCATCCGGGGGGTGAGCAGTTCTTC.

This clone was counted a few times. J is TRBJ2-7 and V is TRBV7-8; 7 bases fit TRBD1. This CDR3 is 17 amino acids long. Germline CDR1 reads SGHVS; CDR2 reads FQNEAQ. Germline trimming cut 1 base from V and 2 bases from J; bases unmatched to any gene: 11. CDR3 sequence (DNA): TGTGCCAGCAGCTTAGTAGTAGCCCTAGGGACAGCCTACGAGCAGTACTTC. Protein sequence: CASSLVVALGTAYEQYF.

The chain is built from TRBV29-1 and TRBJ2-5; no clear D. The ends were cut back, 0 bases at V and 4 bases at J, with 12 bases in the middle. CDR3 length equals 14 residues. Germline values: CDR1 SQVTM, CDR2 ANQGSEA. CDR3 DNA sequence: TGCAGCGTTGAAGATCCCCTCGGGTCAGAGACCCAGTACTTC. Translated: CSVEDPLGSETQYF.

This chain joins TRBV11-3 and TRBJ1-1; a possible D gene is TRBD1 (5 bases). Germline V gene data show CDR1 as SGHNT and CDR2 as YENEEA. This CDR3 region has 16 residues. V shed 0 bases and J shed 4 bases, with 15 bases lying between them. The CDR3 loop is CASSLELRVTGTEAFF. CDR3 DNA: TGTGCCAGCAGCTTAGAGCTCAGGGTGACGGGCACTGAAGCTTTCTTT.

The V gene is TRBV4-3, the J gene TRBJ1-2; 9 bases are shared with TRBD1. There are 15 residues in the CDR3. V gave up 0 bases and J gave up 7 bases; unmatched junction bases: 6. CDR1 LGHNA and CDR2 YSLEER come from the germline V gene. CDR3 protein: CASSQDPGQGVGYTF. The DNA of the CDR3 is TGCGCCAGCAGCCAAGACCCGGGACAGGGAGTTGGCTACACCTTC.

V gene TRBV18 combines with J gene TRBJ2-3; 7 bases align to TRBD1. This CDR3 is 16 amino acids long. Germline V CDR1 and CDR2: KGHSH, LQKENI. The trim removed 2 bases at V and 0 bases at J, leaving 5 bases unmatched. CDR3: CASSPGQAPSTDTQYF. In DNA form, the CDR3 reads TGTGCCAGCTCACCAGGACAGGCCCCTAGCACAGATACGCAGTATTTT. Full variable domain (remainder filled in from reference TRBV18 and TRBJ2-3): NAGVMQNPRHLVRRRGQEARLRCSPMKGHSHVYWYRQLPEEGLKFMVYLQKENIIDESGMPKERFSAEFPKEGPSILRIQQVVRGDSAAYFCASSPGQAPSTDTQYFGPGTRLTVL.

This chain connects TRBV27 to TRBJ1-1, with D tentatively TRBD1 (6 bases). V lost 6 bases and J 3 bases, leaving 20 bases between the germline ends. This CDR3 is 16 amino acids long. The germline gives CDR1 MNHEY, CDR2 SMNVEV (reference sequence). In DNA, the CDR3 is TGTGCCAGCAGAACACATATAGACAGGCACGACACTGAAGCTTTCTTT. Translation gives CASRTHIDRHDTEAFF.

J is TRBJ2-7 and V is TRBV29-1, with D unresolved. Germline values: CDR1 SQVTM, CDR2 ANQGSEA. The CDR3 extends over 11 amino acids. Trimming took 3 bases from V and 3 from J, leaving 6 bases between them. For the CDR3, the DNA is TGCAGCGTTGAGGGCAGCTACGAGCAGTACTTC. As protein: CSVEGSYEQYF.

The chain employs TRBV30 and TRBJ1-2; TRBD1 matches at 10 bases. The CDR3 is 14 residues long. CDR1 and CDR2 (germline): GTSNPN, SVGIG (reference sequence). V lost 0 bases to trimming and J lost 8 bases; unmatched junction nucleotides: 6. For the CDR3, the DNA is TGTGCCTGGAGTGTACTGGGGACAGGGGTCGGCTACACCTTC. Protein: CAWSVLGTGVGYTF.

This rearrangement joins TRBV7-9 to TRBJ1-2, with TRBD1 as a possible D gene (6 bases). Germline V gene lookup returns CDR1 SEHNR and CDR2 FQNEAQ (reference sequence). The germline V and J ends were trimmed by 2 bases and 8 bases, with 9 bases remaining between them. The CDR3 has 12 residues. DNA for the CDR3: TGTGCCAGCAGCTTATACAGGGAAGGCTACACCTTC. Its translation is CASSLYREGYTF.

The chain employs TRBV11-3 and TRBJ1-1, with a weak D call TRBD1 (5 bases). V dropped 3 bases and J dropped 7 bases, with 9 bases sitting between them. The V gene's germline CDR1 is SGHNT and CDR2 YENEEA. CDR3 size: 12 residues. Written as DNA, the CDR3 is TGTGCCAGCAGCTTCATTAGGGGTGAAGCTTTCTTT. Amino acid sequence: CASSFIRGEAFF. Filled out from reference TRBV11-3 and TRBJ1-1, the complete variable domain reads EAGVVQSPRYKIIEKKQPVAFWCNPISGHNTLYWYLQNLGQGPELLIRYENEEAVDDSQLPKDRFSAERLKGVDSTLKIQPAELGDSAVYLCASSFIRGEAFFGQGTRLTVV.

J is TRBJ1-1 and V is TRBV3-1 (or the pseudogene TRBV3-2); D call uncertain. Germline CDR1 reads LGHDT; CDR2 reads YNNKEL (reference sequence). This CDR3 comprises 12 residues. V was trimmed by 3 bases and J by 2 bases, leaving 4 bases between them. In nucleotides, the CDR3 is TGTGCCAGCAGCCAGGCAAACACTGAAGCTTTCTTT. Translated: CASSQANTEAFF.

V and J are TRBV5-1 and TRBJ2-7; D might be TRBD1 (6 bases). V was trimmed by 4 bases and J by 2 bases, leaving 13 bases between them. Germline V gene data show CDR1 as SGHRS and CDR2 as YFSETQ. CDR3 length: 14 amino acids. The CDR3 bases are TGCGCCAGCAGCCCGGTACAGGGTACCTACGAGCAGTACTTC. Translation gives CASSPVQGTYEQYF.

This chain links TRBV3-1 (or the pseudogene TRBV3-2) with TRBJ1-2; 7 nucleotides match TRBD1. Germline lookup yields CDR1 LGHDT and CDR2 YNNKEL (reference sequence). The CDR3 contains 15 residues. Trimming removed 3 bases from V and 4 bases from J; junction bases left unmatched: 8. This CDR3 reads CASSQGFQGGYGYTF. For the CDR3, the DNA is TGTGCCAGCAGCCAGGGTTTTCAGGGGGGCTATGGCTACACCTTC.

The rearrangement links TRBV29-1 to TRBJ1-1; D may be TRBD1 (5 bases). Germline loops: CDR1 SQVTM, CDR2 ANQGSEA. The V gene lost 7 bases and the J gene lost 0 bases, with 9 bases spanning the gap. This CDR3 contains 12 residues. The CDR3 protein is CSGAQVNTEAFF. Here the CDR3 DNA reads TGCAGCGGAGCACAGGTGAACACTGAAGCTTTCTTT.

This chain joins TRBV28 and TRBJ2-2; D unclear. Germline CDR1 and CDR2: MDHEN and SYDVKM. The CDR3 totals 13 residues. V was cut by 5 bases and J by 4 bases, with 8 bases left in between. The CDR3 nucleotides read TGTGCCAGCAGTGCGACGGGCACCGGGGAGCTGTTTTTT. Encoded protein: CASSATGTGELFF.

A few counts support this clone. V is TRBV5-4 and J is TRBJ2-1, with 9 bases fitting TRBD1. There are 14 residues in the CDR3. In germline, CDR1 is SGHNT, CDR2 YYREEE (reference sequence). After removal of 2 bases from V and 7 bases from J, the junction contained 4 bases not matched to a gene. The CDR3 DNA follows: TGTGCCAGCAGCTTACCGGGACAGGGTAATGAGCAGTTCTTC. Amino acid sequence: CASSLPGQGNEQFF.

The rearrangement uses TRBV5-6 and TRBJ2-5, with 7 bases fitting TRBD1. Germline V CDR1 and CDR2: SGHDT, YYEEEE. CDR3 length equals 16 residues. The ends lost 4 bases at V and 0 bases at J; junction bases unmatched: 9. The CDR3 loop reads CASSLAPTGHQETQYF. The CDR3 DNA reads TGTGCCAGCAGCCTCGCCCCGACAGGGCACCAAGAGACCCAGTACTTC. Supplemented by reference TRBV5-6 and TRBJ2-5, the full variable domain reads DAGVTQSPTHLIKTRGQQVTLRCSPKSGHDTVSWYQQALGQGPQFIFQYYEEEERQRGNFPDRFSGHQFPNYSSELNVNALLLGDSALYLCASSLAPTGHQETQYFGPGTRLLVL.

This chain joins TRBV5-1 and TRBJ1-1, with a weak D call TRBD1 (6 bases). The V gene's germline CDR1 is SGHRS and CDR2 YFSETQ. The CDR3 contains 15 residues. V was pared by 0 bases and J by 10 bases, with 19 bases between. The CDR3 loop reads CASSLEGQPKSGAFF. The CDR3 DNA is TGCGCCAGCAGCTTGGAAGGACAGCCTAAATCCGGAGCTTTCTTT.

As concerns this clone: The same CDR3 arises from other DNA sequences in this sample as well. The CDR3 sequence: CASSIAGYNEQFF. In DNA, the CDR3 is TGTGCCAGTAGTATAGCAGGATACAATGAGCAGTTCTTC. This rearrangement joins TRBV19 to TRBJ2-1; D is uncertain. The CDR3 loop spans 13 amino acids. CDR1 LNHDA and CDR2 SQIVND come from the germline V gene (reference sequence). Trimming left V 1 base short and J 4 bases short, with 5 bases between.

This chain uses TRBV5-8 with TRBJ1-5; TRBD1 matches 7 bases. The CDR3 runs to 16 residues. V gave up 5 bases and J gave up 0 bases; unmatched junction bases: 8. CDR1 is SGHTS, CDR2 YDEGEE, per germline. The CDR3 sequence: CASSRRQGYSNQPQHF. The CDR3 coding sequence is TGTGCCAGCAGTCGCAGACAGGGTTATAGCAATCAGCCCCAGCATTTT.

This chain connects TRBV10-1 to TRBJ2-5; 8 bases are shared with TRBD2. The CDR3 sequence is 15 residues long. After removal of 0 bases from V and 4 bases from J, the junction contained 4 bases not matched to a gene. CDR1 and CDR2 from the germline V gene are WNHNN and SYGVQD (reference sequence). The CDR3 nucleotides read TGCGCCAGCAGTGAGTCCGGGGCGGGAGGAGAGACCCAGTACTTC. Amino acid sequence: CASSESGAGGETQYF.

As to this clone: At one end, the junction sequence differs from germline, possibly due to a read error. This chain connects TRBV3-1 (or the pseudogene TRBV3-2) to TRBJ1-1, with D hard to call. Germline CDR1 LGHDT, CDR2 YNNKEL (reference sequence). CDR3 size: 14 residues. For the CDR3, the DNA is TGTGCCAGCAGCCAAGAGGCCAGACTGGCTGAAGTTTTCTTT. Translating gives CASSQEARLAEVFF.